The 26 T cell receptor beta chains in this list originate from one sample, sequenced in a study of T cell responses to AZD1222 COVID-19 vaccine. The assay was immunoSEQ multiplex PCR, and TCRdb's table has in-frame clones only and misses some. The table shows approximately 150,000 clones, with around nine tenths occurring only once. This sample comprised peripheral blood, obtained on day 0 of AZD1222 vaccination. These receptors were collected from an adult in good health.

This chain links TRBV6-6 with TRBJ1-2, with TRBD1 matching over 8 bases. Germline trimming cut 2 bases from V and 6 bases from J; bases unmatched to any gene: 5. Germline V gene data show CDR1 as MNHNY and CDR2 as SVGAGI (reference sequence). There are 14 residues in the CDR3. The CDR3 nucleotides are TGTGCCAGCAGTTACCGGACAGGGTGGGATGGCTACACCTTC. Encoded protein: CASSYRTGWDGYTF.

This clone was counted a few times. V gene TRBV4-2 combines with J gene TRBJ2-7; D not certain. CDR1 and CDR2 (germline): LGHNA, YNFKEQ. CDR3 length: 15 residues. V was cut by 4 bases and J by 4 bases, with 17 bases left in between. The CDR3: CASSLSTAFEYEQYF. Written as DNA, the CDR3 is TGTGCCAGCAGCCTCAGTACGGCTTTCGAATACGAGCAGTACTTC.

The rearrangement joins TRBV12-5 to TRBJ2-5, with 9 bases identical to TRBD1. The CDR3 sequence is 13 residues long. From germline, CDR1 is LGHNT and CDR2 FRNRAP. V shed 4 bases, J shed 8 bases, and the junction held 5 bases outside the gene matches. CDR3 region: CASGSEQGATQYF. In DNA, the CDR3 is TGTGCTAGTGGTTCGGAACAGGGGGCTACCCAGTACTTC.

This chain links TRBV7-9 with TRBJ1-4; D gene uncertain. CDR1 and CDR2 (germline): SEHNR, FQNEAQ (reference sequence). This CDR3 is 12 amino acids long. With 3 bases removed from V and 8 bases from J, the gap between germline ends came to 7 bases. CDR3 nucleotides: TGTGCCAGCAGCTTGTCAAAGGAAAAACTGTTTTTT. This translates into CASSLSKEKLFF.

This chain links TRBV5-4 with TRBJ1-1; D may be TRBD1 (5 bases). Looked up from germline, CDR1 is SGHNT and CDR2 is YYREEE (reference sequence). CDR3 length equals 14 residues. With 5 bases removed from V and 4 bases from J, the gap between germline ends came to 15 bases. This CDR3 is CASSPFVGPTEAFF. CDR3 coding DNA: TGTGCCAGCAGTCCTTTCGTGGGGCCCACTGAAGCTTTCTTT.

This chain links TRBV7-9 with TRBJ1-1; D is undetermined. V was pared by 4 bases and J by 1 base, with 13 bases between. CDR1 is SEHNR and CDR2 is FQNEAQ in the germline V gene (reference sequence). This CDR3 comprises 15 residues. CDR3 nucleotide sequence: TGTGCCAGCAGCTCCTGGACCGGGCCGAACACTGAAGCTTTCTTT. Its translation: CASSSWTGPNTEAFF.

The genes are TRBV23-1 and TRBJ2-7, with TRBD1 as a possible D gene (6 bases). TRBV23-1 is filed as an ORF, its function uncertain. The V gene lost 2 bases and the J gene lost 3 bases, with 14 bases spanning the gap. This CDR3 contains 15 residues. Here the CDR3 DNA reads TGCGCCAGCAGTCAAGGGGCAGGGGTGGTCTACGAGCAGTACTTC. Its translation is CASSQGAGVVYEQYF.

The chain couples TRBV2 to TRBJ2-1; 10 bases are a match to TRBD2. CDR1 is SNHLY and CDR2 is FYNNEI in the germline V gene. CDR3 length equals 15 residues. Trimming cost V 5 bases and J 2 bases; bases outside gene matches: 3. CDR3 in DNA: TGTGCCAGCAGTCGACTAGCGGGCGCCTACAATGAGCAGTTCTTC. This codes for CASSRLAGAYNEQFF.

The CDR3 here is CASSPLRGRSGNTIYF. The CDR3 DNA reads TGTGCCAGCAGTCCCCTCAGGGGGCGGTCTGGAAACACCATATATTTT. The chain employs TRBV27 and TRBJ1-3; 8 bases map to TRBD1. This CDR3 comprises 16 residues. Per germline, CDR1 MNHEY and CDR2 SMNVEV (reference sequence). V lost 5 bases, J lost 1 base, and 7 bases stayed unmatched.

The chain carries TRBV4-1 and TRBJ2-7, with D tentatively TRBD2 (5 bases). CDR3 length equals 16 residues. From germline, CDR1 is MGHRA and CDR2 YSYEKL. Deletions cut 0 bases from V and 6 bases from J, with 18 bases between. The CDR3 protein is CASSQESETREGEQYF. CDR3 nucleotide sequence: TGCGCCAGCAGCCAAGAGAGCGAGACCCGCGAGGGCGAGCAGTACTTC.

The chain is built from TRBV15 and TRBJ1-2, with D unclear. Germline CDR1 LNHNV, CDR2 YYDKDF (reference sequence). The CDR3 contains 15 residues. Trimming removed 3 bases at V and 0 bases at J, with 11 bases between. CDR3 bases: TGTGCCACCAGCAGTCTGGGCAGCGCTAACTATGGCTACACCTTC. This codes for CATSSLGSANYGYTF.

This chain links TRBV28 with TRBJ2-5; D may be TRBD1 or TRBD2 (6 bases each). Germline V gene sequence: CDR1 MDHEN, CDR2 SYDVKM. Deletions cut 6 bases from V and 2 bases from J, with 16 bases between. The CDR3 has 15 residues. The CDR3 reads CASSQDPGAQETQYF. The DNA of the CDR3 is TGTGCCAGCAGCCAAGATCCGGGGGCTCAAGAGACCCAGTACTTC.

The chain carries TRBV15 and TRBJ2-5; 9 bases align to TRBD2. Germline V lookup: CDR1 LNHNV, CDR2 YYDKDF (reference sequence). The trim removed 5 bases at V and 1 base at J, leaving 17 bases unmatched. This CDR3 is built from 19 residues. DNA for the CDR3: TGTGCCACCAGCTTCCACCTAGGTGGTAGCGGGGGTTTCCAAGAGACCCAGTACTTC. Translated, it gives CATSFHLGGSGGFQETQYF.

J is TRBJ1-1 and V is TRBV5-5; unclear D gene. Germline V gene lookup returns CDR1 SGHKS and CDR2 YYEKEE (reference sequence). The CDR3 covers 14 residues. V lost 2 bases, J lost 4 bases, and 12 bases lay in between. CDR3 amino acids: CASSFPPRGTEAFF. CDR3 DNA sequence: TGTGCCAGCAGCTTCCCCCCCAGAGGCACTGAAGCTTTCTTT.

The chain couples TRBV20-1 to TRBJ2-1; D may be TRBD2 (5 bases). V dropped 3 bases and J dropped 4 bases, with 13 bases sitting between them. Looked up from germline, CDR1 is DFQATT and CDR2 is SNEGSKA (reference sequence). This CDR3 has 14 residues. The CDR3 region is CSASRGASYNEQFF. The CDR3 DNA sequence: TGCAGTGCTAGTCGGGGAGCCAGTTACAATGAGCAGTTCTTC.

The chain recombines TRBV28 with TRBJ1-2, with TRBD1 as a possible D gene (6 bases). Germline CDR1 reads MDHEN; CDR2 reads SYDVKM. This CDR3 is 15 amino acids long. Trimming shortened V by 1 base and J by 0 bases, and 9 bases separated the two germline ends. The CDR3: CASSLSTGANYGYTF. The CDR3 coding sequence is TGTGCCAGCAGTTTATCGACAGGAGCTAACTATGGCTACACCTTC.

The CDR3 DNA sequence: TGTGCCACCAGCAGAGAGGCGGGATCGGGTCAGTTCTTC. Amino acid sequence: CATSREAGSGQFF. The V and J genes are TRBV15 and TRBJ2-1, with D tentatively TRBD2 (6 bases). The CDR3 sequence is 13 residues long. Deletions cut 0 bases from V and 13 bases from J, with 13 bases between. The germline gives CDR1 LNHNV, CDR2 YYDKDF (reference sequence).

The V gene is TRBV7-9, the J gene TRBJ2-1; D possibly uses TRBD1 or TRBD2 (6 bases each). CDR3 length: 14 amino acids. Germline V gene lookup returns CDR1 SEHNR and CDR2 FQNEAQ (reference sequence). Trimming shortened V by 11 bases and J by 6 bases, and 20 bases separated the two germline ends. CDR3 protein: CASTGGMAGNEQFF. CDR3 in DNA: TGTGCCTCGACAGGCGGGATGGCGGGCAATGAGCAGTTCTTC.

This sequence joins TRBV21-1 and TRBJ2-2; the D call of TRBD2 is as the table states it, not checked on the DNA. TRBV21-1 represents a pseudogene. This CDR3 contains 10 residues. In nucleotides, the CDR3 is TGTGCCAGCATGGCGGGCGAGCTGTTTTTT. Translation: CASMAGELFF.

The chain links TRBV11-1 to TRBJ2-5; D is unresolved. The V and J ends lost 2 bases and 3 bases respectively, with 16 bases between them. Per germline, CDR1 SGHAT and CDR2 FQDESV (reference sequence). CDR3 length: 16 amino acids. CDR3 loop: CASSLNGVASKETQYF. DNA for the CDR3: TGTGCCAGCAGCTTAAATGGGGTCGCCAGCAAAGAGACCCAGTACTTC.

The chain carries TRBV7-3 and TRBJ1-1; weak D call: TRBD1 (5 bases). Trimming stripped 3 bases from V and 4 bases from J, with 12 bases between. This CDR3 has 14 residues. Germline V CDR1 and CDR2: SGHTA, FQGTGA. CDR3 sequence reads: CASSFSPGGTEAFF. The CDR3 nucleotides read TGTGCCAGCAGCTTCTCCCCTGGGGGCACTGAAGCTTTCTTT.

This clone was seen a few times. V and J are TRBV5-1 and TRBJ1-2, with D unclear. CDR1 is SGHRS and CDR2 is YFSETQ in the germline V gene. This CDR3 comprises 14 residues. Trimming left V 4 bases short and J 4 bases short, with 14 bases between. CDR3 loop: CASSPGSEGYGYTF. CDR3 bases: TGCGCCAGCAGCCCAGGCTCCGAGGGCTATGGCTACACCTTC.

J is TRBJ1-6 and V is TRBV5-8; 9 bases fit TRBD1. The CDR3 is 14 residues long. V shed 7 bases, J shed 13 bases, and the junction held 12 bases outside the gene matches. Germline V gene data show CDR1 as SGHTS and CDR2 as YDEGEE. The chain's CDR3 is CASATGTGTFPLHF. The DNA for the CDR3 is TGTGCCAGCGCCACCGGGACAGGGACGTTTCCCCTCCACTTT. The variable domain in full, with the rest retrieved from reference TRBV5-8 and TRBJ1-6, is EAGVTQSPTHLIKTRGQQATLRCSPISGHTSVYWYQQALGLGLQFLLWYDEGEERNRGNFPPRFSGRQFPNYSSELNVNALELEDSALYLCASATGTGTFPLHFGNGTRLTVT.

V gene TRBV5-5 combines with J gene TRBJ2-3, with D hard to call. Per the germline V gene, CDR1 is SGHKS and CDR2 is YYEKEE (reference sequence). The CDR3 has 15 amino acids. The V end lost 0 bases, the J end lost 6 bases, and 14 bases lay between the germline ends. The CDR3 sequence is CASSLGSASADTQYF. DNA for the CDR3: TGTGCCAGCAGCTTGGGTTCAGCTAGTGCGGATACGCAGTATTTT.

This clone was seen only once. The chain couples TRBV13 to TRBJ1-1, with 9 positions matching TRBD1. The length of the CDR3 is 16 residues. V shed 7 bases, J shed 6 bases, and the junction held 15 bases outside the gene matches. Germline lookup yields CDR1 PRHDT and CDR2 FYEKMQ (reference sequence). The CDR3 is CASTNPPGTGIPEAFF. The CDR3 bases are TGTGCCAGCACCAACCCCCCCGGGACAGGGATACCTGAAGCTTTCTTT. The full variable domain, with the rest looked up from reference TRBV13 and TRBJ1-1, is AAGVIQSPRHLIKEKRETATLKCYPIPRHDTVYWYQQGPGQDPQFLISFYEKMQSDKGSIPDRFSAQQFSDYHSELNMSSLELGDSALYFCASTNPPGTGIPEAFFGQGTRLTVV.

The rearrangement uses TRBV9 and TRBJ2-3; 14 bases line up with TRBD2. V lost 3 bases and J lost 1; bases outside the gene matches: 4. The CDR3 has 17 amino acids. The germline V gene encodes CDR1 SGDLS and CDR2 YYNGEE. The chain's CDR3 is CASSARLAGGGTDTQYF. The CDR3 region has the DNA TGTGCCAGCAGCGCGCGACTAGCGGGGGGGGGCACAGATACGCAGTATTTT.